The 27 T cell receptor beta chains below all came from one sample that was sequenced in a study of beta chain features in type 1 diabetes (dated by TCRdb to about 2018). Receptor libraries were prepared by the immunoSEQ multiplex PCR assay. The entire isolated RNA was reverse transcribed using the High Capacity cDNA Reverse Transcription Kit, and thus expressed TCRB transcripts were sequenced. TCRdb obtained this table from immuneACCESS and retained in-frame rearrangements with V and J assigned. These tables miss some clones; where compared with another copy, unresolved V genes account for less than half of the shortfall, and the remainder is unexplained. Present in this sample are fewer than 250,000 clones, 11% to 15% of which were seen just once. Approximately 0.024% of the sample is in the top ten clones. Sequenced sample: naive CD4+ T cells from blood. The sample's cell subset or site label is to be understood as: true naive CD4+ T cells. The source of these receptors is a woman aged 40 to 50 in good health.

CDR3 sequence reads: CASSEIPSSGNTIYF. CDR3 bases: TGTGCCAGCAGCGAGATCCCGAGCTCTGGAAACACCATATATTTT. V is TRBV9 and J is TRBJ1-3; no clear D. CDR1 SGDLS and CDR2 YYNGEE come from the germline V gene. The CDR3 has 15 amino acids. Trimming stripped 3 bases from V and 0 bases from J, with 10 bases between.

This clone was recorded a few times. The rearrangement joins TRBV5-4 to TRBJ1-1; D unclear. Germline-derived CDR1 and CDR2 are SGHNT and YYREEE (reference sequence). The CDR3 spans 17 residues. Trimming took 4 bases from V and 1 from J, leaving 20 bases between them. As DNA, the CDR3 is TGTGCCAGCAGCCGGGATAGTCCGGCCCTGGGGAACACTGAAGCTTTCTTT. Its translation: CASSRDSPALGNTEAFF.

This chain joins TRBV23-1 and TRBJ1-3, with 12 bases identical to TRBD1. TRBV23-1 is reported as an ORF; its role is uncertain. CDR3 size: 19 residues. The ends lost 0 bases at V and 0 bases at J; junction bases unmatched: 6. For the CDR3, the DNA is TGCGCCAGCAGTCAATCGTACCCGGGACAGGGGGCCTCTGGAAACACCATATATTTT. This codes for CASSQSYPGQGASGNTIYF.

The J gene is TRBJ2-7, the V gene TRBV10-1; D is perhaps TRBD2 (6 bases). The V gene's germline CDR1 is WNHNN and CDR2 SYGVQD (reference sequence). The V end lost 0 bases, the J end lost 9 bases, and 15 bases lay between the germline ends. There are 14 residues in the CDR3. Here the CDR3 reads CASSESAPLRGQYF. For the CDR3, the DNA is TGCGCCAGCAGTGAGTCGGCCCCGTTGCGGGGGCAGTACTTC.

V is TRBV7-8 and J is TRBJ2-5; 15 bases agree with TRBD2. CDR1 and CDR2 (germline): SGHVS, FQNEAQ. The CDR3 loop spans 18 amino acids. The ends lost 5 bases at V and 2 bases at J; junction bases unmatched: 9. Written as DNA, the CDR3 is TGTGCCAGCAGCCGCACCGGGACTAGCGGGGGGACACAAGAGACCCAGTACTTC. As protein: CASSRTGTSGGTQETQYF.

This clone showed up just a few times. The chain has TRBV4-2 and TRBJ1-6; D unresolved. The ends were cut back, 0 bases at V and 14 bases at J, with 8 bases in the middle. Germline-derived CDR1 and CDR2 are LGHNA and YNFKEQ. The CDR3 has 12 amino acids. CDR3 residues: CASSQERAALHF. The DNA for the CDR3 is TGTGCCAGCAGCCAAGAGAGGGCGGCCCTCCACTTT.

The table lists this clone with a few counts. The gene calls are TRBV5-4 and TRBJ1-1, with a possible D match to TRBD1 (5 bases). Trimming left V 3 bases short and J 0 bases short, with 9 bases between. The V gene's germline CDR1 is SGHNT and CDR2 YYREEE (reference sequence). The CDR3 runs 14 residues. CDR3 bases: TGTGCCAGCAGCTACAGGACCATGAACACTGAAGCTTTCTTT. This encodes CASSYRTMNTEAFF.

The gene calls are TRBV9 and TRBJ1-1; tentative D call: TRBD1 (5 bases). Germline-derived CDR1 and CDR2 are SGDLS and YYNGEE. V lost 3 bases and J lost 5, with 20 bases in between. This CDR3 contains 16 residues. The CDR3 DNA is TGTGCCAGCAGCGGGTGGGCCCGGGGGTCGGGGACTGAAGCTTTCTTT. Amino acid sequence: CASSGWARGSGTEAFF.

This clone was seen only a few times. The rearrangement links TRBV7-8 to TRBJ2-3, with 8 bases identical to TRBD1. Germline CDR1 reads SGHVS; CDR2 reads FQNEAQ. The CDR3 is 16 amino acids. V lost 8 bases to trimming and J lost 2 bases; unmatched junction nucleotides: 12. The CDR3 spells CASGIGWTGPTDTQYF. The CDR3 bases are TGTGCCAGCGGAATCGGCTGGACAGGGCCCACAGATACGCAGTATTTT.

This clone was recorded a few times. The CDR3 region is CASSGEGVEGNEQFF. The CDR3 region has the DNA TGTGCCAGCAGTGGTGAGGGGGTTGAGGGCAATGAGCAGTTCTTC. The V call is TRBV28, the J call TRBJ2-1; D might be TRBD1 (6 bases). In germline, CDR1 is MDHEN, CDR2 SYDVKM. This CDR3 is 15 amino acids long. V was trimmed by 5 bases and J by 6 bases, leaving 17 bases between them.

J is TRBJ1-5 and V is TRBV4-3, with 9 positions matching TRBD1. The trim removed 3 bases at V and 5 bases at J, leaving 2 bases unmatched. CDR1 and CDR2 (germline): LGHNA, YSLEER. The CDR3 has 14 residues. The CDR3 DNA is TGCGCCAGCAGCCACGGGACAGGGTATCAGCCCCAGCATTTT. This encodes CASSHGTGYQPQHF.

The J gene is TRBJ2-5, the V gene TRBV25-1; tentatively, D is TRBD2 (5 bases). Per the germline V gene, CDR1 is MGHDK and CDR2 is SYGVNS. The V gene lost 2 bases and the J gene lost 4 bases, with 11 bases spanning the gap. The CDR3 length is 14 residues. Written as DNA, the CDR3 is TGTGCCAGCAGTGAAGAGGGCCACGCAGAGACCCAGTACTTC. Translating gives CASSEEGHAETQYF.

This sequence joins TRBV4-1 and TRBJ2-1, with 7 bases aligning to TRBD2. Germline V gives CDR1 MGHRA, CDR2 YSYEKL. Trimming cost V 4 bases and J 4 bases; bases outside gene matches: 1. The CDR3 loop spans 13 amino acids. This CDR3 reads CASSPGGYNEQFF. The CDR3 DNA reads TGCGCCAGCAGCCCCGGGGGGTACAATGAGCAGTTCTTC.

A single count supports this clone. The chain has TRBV28 and TRBJ2-5; 13 bases match TRBD2. V was clipped by 6 bases and J by 7 bases; unmatched bases: 5. The CDR3 runs 14 residues. Germline assignment: CDR1 MDHEN and CDR2 SYDVKM. As DNA, the CDR3 is TGTGCCAGCAGGCGGACTAGCGGGGGTGGGACCCAGTACTTC. Its protein is CASRRTSGGGTQYF.

The gene calls are TRBV5-4 and TRBJ1-2; D possibly corresponds to TRBD1 (6 bases). V lost 4 bases and J 7 bases, leaving 17 bases between the germline ends. Germline V gene sequence: CDR1 SGHNT, CDR2 YYREEE (reference sequence). CDR3 length: 14 residues. The CDR3 sequence is CASSPYRVGGGYTF. For the CDR3, the DNA is TGTGCCAGCAGCCCCTACAGGGTTGGAGGTGGCTACACCTTC. The complete variable domain, with remaining parts taken from reference TRBV5-4 and TRBJ1-2, reads ETGVTQSPTHLIKTRGQQVTLRCSSQSGHNTVSWYQQALGQGPQFIFQYYREEENGRGNFPPRFSGLQFPNYSSELNVNALELDDSALYLCASSPYRVGGGYTFGSGTRLTVV.

The chain recombines TRBV27 with TRBJ1-1; 9 nucleotides match TRBD1. Trimming removed 0 bases from V and 7 bases from J; junction bases left unmatched: 9. CDR3 length: 16 residues. Looked up from germline, CDR1 is MNHEY and CDR2 is SMNVEV (reference sequence). CDR3 region: CASSLSPGQGWSEAFF. The DNA for the CDR3 is TGTGCCAGCAGTTTATCCCCGGGACAGGGTTGGAGTGAAGCTTTCTTT.

The table lists this clone with many counts. V usage is TRBV23-1 and J usage is TRBJ2-1; 10 positions match TRBD2. TRBV23-1 is recorded as an ORF, its role being uncertain. Losses at the gene ends were 5 bases for V and 2 bases for J; bases not matched to a gene: 3. This CDR3 contains 15 residues. In DNA form, the CDR3 reads TGCGCCAGCAGTATTCTAGCGGGGGCCTACAATGAGCAGTTCTTC. As protein: CASSILAGAYNEQFF.

This sequence joins TRBV25-1 and TRBJ1-1; unclear D gene. Trimming took 2 bases from V and 7 from J, leaving 11 bases between them. Looked up from germline, CDR1 is MGHDK and CDR2 is SYGVNS. The CDR3 totals 13 residues. CDR3 protein: CASSEPGRLEAFF. The DNA for the CDR3 is TGTGCCAGCAGTGAACCCGGAAGACTTGAAGCTTTCTTT.

The chain has TRBV29-1 and TRBJ1-3, with D uncertain. The CDR3 has 13 residues. The germline gives CDR1 SQVTM, CDR2 ANQGSEA. V gave up 4 bases and J gave up 0 bases, with 7 bases separating them. CDR3 bases: TGCAGCGTTGGTTGGAGCTCTGGAAACACCATATATTTT. Its protein is CSVGWSSGNTIYF.

V gene TRBV25-1 combines with J gene TRBJ2-3; a possible D gene is TRBD2 (7 bases). CDR3 size: 15 residues. Trimming pared 3 bases from V and 1 base from J, leaving 11 bases between. Germline values: CDR1 MGHDK, CDR2 SYGVNS. The CDR3 nucleotides are TGTGCCAGCAGTGATTGGGGGGGCGGCACAGATACGCAGTATTTT. Its translation is CASSDWGGGTDTQYF.

The sample holds a few counts of this clone. The chain carries TRBV6-5 and TRBJ1-5; D not certain. The germline V and J ends were trimmed by 1 base and 7 bases, with 11 bases remaining between them. The germline gives CDR1 MNHEY, CDR2 SVGAGI. CDR3 length: 14 residues. CDR3 in DNA: TGTGCCAGCAGTTACTTGAGGGAAGGGCAGCCCCAGCATTTT. Protein sequence: CASSYLREGQPQHF.

The V gene is TRBV9, the J gene TRBJ2-7; weak D call: TRBD2 (5 bases). CDR3 size: 13 residues. V was trimmed by 2 bases and J by 5 bases, leaving 11 bases between them. Germline V gene sequence: CDR1 SGDLS, CDR2 YYNGEE. The CDR3 loop is CASSVAEGHEQYF. In DNA form, the CDR3 reads TGTGCCAGCAGCGTCGCCGAGGGCCACGAGCAGTACTTC.

This clone came up a few times. The V call is TRBV27, the J call TRBJ2-1; 10 bases are shared with TRBD2. The CDR3 covers 14 residues. Germline V CDR1 and CDR2: MNHEY, SMNVEV (reference sequence). With 8 bases clipped from V and 5 bases from J, the junction kept 6 bases outside the gene matches. The CDR3 region has the DNA TGTGCCAGCGCTGGACTAGCGGAAAACAATGAGCAGTTCTTC. It translates to CASAGLAENNEQFF.

This clone was seen only a few times. The chain links TRBV7-9 to TRBJ2-7, with TRBD2 as a possible D gene (5 bases). Per germline, CDR1 SEHNR and CDR2 FQNEAQ (reference sequence). CDR3 length: 13 amino acids. V was pared by 6 bases and J by 5 bases, with 14 bases between. CDR3 amino acids: CASRRTAANEQYF. The CDR3 coding sequence is TGTGCCAGCAGAAGGACTGCCGCCAACGAGCAGTACTTC.

In this sample, this clone turned up a few times. The J gene is TRBJ2-5, the V gene TRBV7-9; 10 nucleotides line up with TRBD1. The germline V gene encodes CDR1 SEHNR and CDR2 FQNEAQ (reference sequence). V shed 3 bases, J shed 1 base, and the junction held 5 bases outside the gene matches. The CDR3 has 16 amino acids. The CDR3 bases are TGTGCCAGCAGCTTGCTCCGACAGGGGGCCCAAGAGACCCAGTACTTC. It yields the protein CASSLLRQGAQETQYF.

The chain links TRBV5-4 to TRBJ1-1, with 8 bases that match TRBD1. V lost 1 base and J lost 2; bases outside the gene matches: 7. The CDR3 sequence is 16 residues long. The germline V gene encodes CDR1 SGHNT and CDR2 YYREEE (reference sequence). CDR3: CASSLPPTGVNTEAFF. Written as DNA, the CDR3 is TGTGCCAGCAGCTTGCCCCCGACAGGGGTTAACACTGAAGCTTTCTTT.

This clone turned up a few times. The V gene is TRBV29-1, the J gene TRBJ1-1; 9 bases agree with TRBD1. CDR1 is SQVTM, CDR2 ANQGSEA, per germline. With V trimmed by 2 bases and J by 5 bases, 3 bases remained unmatched. This CDR3 spans 13 amino acids. CDR3 sequence (DNA): TGCAGCGTTGAATCTGGACAGGGGACTGAAGCTTTCTTT. This codes for CSVESGQGTEAFF.